This TCR beta chain was documented in a study of monozygotic twins with inflammatory bowel disease. Findings of the study overall: Twins classed as concordant or discordant showed no difference in repertoire similarity, possibly from limited power. IBD patients showed reduced TCRbeta diversity (inverse Simpson) versus healthy co-twins.

Used for each TCR library was 3500 ng of total RNA. TCRdb reprocessed the 5' RACE reads and keeps a single row for each CDR3 protein, giving no DNA. The table for this sample gives fewer than 550,000 distinct CDR3 sequences. The CDR3 runs to 15 residues. Germline assignment: CDR1 SGHRS and CDR2 YFSETQ. With regard to this clonotype: Its antigen is unknown.

The sequence was obtained from a human donor with ulcerative colitis or Crohn's disease, or a healthy co-twin of an affected twin (not recorded which). The V gene is TRBV5-1, the J gene TRBJ2-2; the D gene TCRdb calls, TRBD1, cannot be checked with no DNA. The sequencing input was blood. The CDR3 is CASSLVVGRAGELFF.